This T cell receptor (beta chain) was profiled in a study of early T cells in non-severe SARS-CoV-2 infection. This clonotype was detected a few times. The V segment lost 3 bases and the J segment 7 bases; nucleotides outside the gene matches: 7. This CDR3 comprises 16 residues. CDR1 LGHNA and CDR2 YSLEER come from the germline V gene. Tagging with unique molecular identifiers was applied to individual cDNA molecules. Each CDR3 protein gets one entry after TCRdb re-called the 5' RACE reads with MiXCR. The table has 53,000 or so distinct CDR3 sequences, around 10% seen once. The chain employs TRBV4-3 and TRBJ1-6, with 9 bases fitting TRBD1. The sequence derives from an adult who was a healthcare worker with PCR-confirmed SARS-CoV-2 infection or an uninfected control (not recorded which). The specimen was whole blood, collected at baseline. The DNA for the CDR3 is TGCGCCAGCAGCCAGGAAGGGACAGGGAGAAATTCACCCCTCCACTTT. As protein: CASSQEGTGRNSPLHF.